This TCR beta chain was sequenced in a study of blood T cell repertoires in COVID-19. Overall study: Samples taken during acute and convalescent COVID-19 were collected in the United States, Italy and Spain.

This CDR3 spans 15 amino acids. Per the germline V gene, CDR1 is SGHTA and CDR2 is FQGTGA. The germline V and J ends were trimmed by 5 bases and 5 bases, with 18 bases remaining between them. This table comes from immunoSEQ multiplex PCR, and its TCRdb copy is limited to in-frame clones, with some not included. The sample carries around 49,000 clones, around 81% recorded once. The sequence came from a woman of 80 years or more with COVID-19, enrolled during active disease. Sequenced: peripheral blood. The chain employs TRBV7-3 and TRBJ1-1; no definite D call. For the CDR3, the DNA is TGTGCCAGCAGCCCCTCGGGAGGGAGAGAGACTGAAGCTTTCTTT. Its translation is CASSPSGGRETEAFF.